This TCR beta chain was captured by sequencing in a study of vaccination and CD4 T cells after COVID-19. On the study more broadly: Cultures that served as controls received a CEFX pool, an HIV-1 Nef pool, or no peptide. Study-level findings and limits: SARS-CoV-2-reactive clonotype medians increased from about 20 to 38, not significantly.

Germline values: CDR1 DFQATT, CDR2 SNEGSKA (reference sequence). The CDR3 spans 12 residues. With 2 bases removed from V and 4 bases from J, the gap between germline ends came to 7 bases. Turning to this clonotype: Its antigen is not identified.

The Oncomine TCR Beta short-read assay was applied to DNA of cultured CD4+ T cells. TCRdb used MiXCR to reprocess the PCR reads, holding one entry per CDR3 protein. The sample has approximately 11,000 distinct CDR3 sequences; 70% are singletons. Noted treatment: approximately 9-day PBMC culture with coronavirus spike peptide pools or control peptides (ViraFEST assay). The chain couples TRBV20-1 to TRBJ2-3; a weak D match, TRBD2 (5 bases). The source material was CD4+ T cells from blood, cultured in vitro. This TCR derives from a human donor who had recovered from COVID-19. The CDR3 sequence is CSARLGADTQYF. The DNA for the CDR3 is TGCAGTGCTAGACTGGGAGCAGATACGCAGTATTTT.